Listed here are 17 T cell receptor beta chains from one sample, sequenced in a study of blood T cells in healthy people across ages (dated by TCRdb to the mid-2010s). To prepare the library, 5' RACE was applied. Sequencing was performed on an Illumina HiSeq 2500. A second PCR of about 7 to 12 cycles was run with a J-beta primer mix and a sample-barcoded 5' primer. TCRdb applied fastp at Q25 and MiXCR to the public reads, then kept only in-frame beta chains. Every distinct CDR3 protein forms one entry, paired with its most common genes and DNA. The sample includes about 1.8 million distinct CDR3 sequences, with around 48% observed a single time. Less than 2.5% of the sample is held by the ten biggest clonotypes. The specimen was blood. The receptors derive from a woman aged 40 to 55 in good health.

The V call is TRBV7-2, the J call TRBJ2-1; possibly TRBD1 or TRBD2 for D (6 bases each). The CDR3 loop spans 16 amino acids. Germline-derived CDR1 and CDR2 are SGHTA and FQGNSA. The ends were cut back, 2 bases at V and 2 bases at J, with 13 bases in the middle. The CDR3 protein is CASSLWGASTYNEQFF. CDR3 bases: TGTGCCAGCAGCTTATGGGGGGCTAGCACCTACAATGAGCAGTTCTTC.

The rearrangement joins TRBV5-1 to TRBJ1-6; 8 nucleotides line up with TRBD1. The length of the CDR3 is 16 residues. The trim removed 6 bases at V and 5 bases at J, leaving 10 bases unmatched. Germline CDR1 is SGHRS and CDR2 is YFSETQ. CDR3 in amino acids: CASTLQAGGNNSPLHF. CDR3 in DNA: TGCGCCAGCACCCTACAGGCAGGGGGCAATAATTCACCCCTCCACTTT.

The V gene is TRBV14, the J gene TRBJ2-1; D uncertain. The germline CDR1 and CDR2 sequences are SGHDN and FVKESK. The CDR3 is 15 amino acids. V was trimmed by 0 bases and J by 4 bases, leaving 10 bases between them. The CDR3 DNA reads as TGTGCCAGCAGCCAAGAAAGAGGCCGGTACAATGAGCAGTTCTTC. As protein: CASSQERGRYNEQFF.

The rearrangement links TRBV6-1 to TRBJ2-5; D is possibly TRBD1 or TRBD2 (6 bases each). CDR1 is MNHNS and CDR2 is SASEGT in the germline V gene. The CDR3 is 17 residues long. Trimming removed 6 bases at V and 7 bases at J, with 27 bases between. CDR3 coding DNA: TGTGCCAGCAGCCCCTCTGATCTGGGGGGACAATCGTGGACCCAGTACTTC. This gives the protein CASSPSDLGGQSWTQYF.

This clonotype turned up a few times. This chain connects TRBV7-2 to TRBJ2-3; TRBD2 agrees at 9 bases. The CDR3 extends over 15 amino acids. Germline CDR1 is SGHTA and CDR2 is FQGNSA. V shed 5 bases and J 2 bases; nucleotides not matched to a gene: 5. As DNA, the CDR3 is TGTGCCAGCAGCACTCTAGCGGGGAACACAGATACGCAGTATTTT. Protein: CASSTLAGNTDTQYF. Combining the CDR3 with reference TRBV7-2 and TRBJ2-3 gives the whole variable domain GAGVSQSPSNKVTEKGKDVELRCDPISGHTALYWYRQSLGQGLEFLIYFQGNSAPDKSGLPSDRFSAERTGGSVSTLTIQRTQQEDSAVYLCASSTLAGNTDTQYFGPGTRLTVL.

This clonotype was observed a handful of times. This rearrangement joins TRBV29-1 to TRBJ2-7, with 9 bases matching TRBD1. Germline V CDR1 and CDR2: SQVTM, ANQGSEA. The CDR3 runs 12 residues. CDR3 in DNA: TGCAGTGTACTGGACAGGGGATACGAGCAGTACTTC. This translates into CSVLDRGYEQYF.

The rearrangement joins TRBV2 to TRBJ2-5; 9 bases map to TRBD2. The CDR3 loop spans 13 amino acids. V lost 10 bases, J lost 11 bases, and 14 bases stayed unmatched. Germline-derived CDR1 and CDR2 are SNHLY and FYNNEI. CDR3 sequence reads: CAMPSGAYNEQYF. The CDR3 coding sequence is TGTGCCATGCCTAGCGGGGCCTACAATGAGCAGTACTTC.

The CDR3 DNA is TGTGCCAGCAGCCAGACCAGGGAGCAGCCCCAGCATTTT. Translated, it gives CASSQTREQPQHF. J is TRBJ1-5 and V is TRBV4-2; D may be TRBD1 (5 bases). Germline lookup yields CDR1 LGHNA and CDR2 YNFKEQ. V was pared by 3 bases and J by 7 bases, with 10 bases between. This CDR3 region has 13 residues.

The table lists this clonotype with a count of one. The V gene is TRBV27, the J gene TRBJ2-7; the match to TRBD1 covers 9 bases. V dropped 2 bases and J dropped 6; count of bases not matched to a gene: 5. The V gene's germline CDR1 is MNHEY and CDR2 SMNVEV (reference sequence). The length of the CDR3 is 14 residues. The CDR3 nucleotides read TGTGCCAGCAGTTTAGTCCGGACAGGGGCCGAGCAGTACTTC. Residues: CASSLVRTGAEQYF.

This clonotype has more than one count but fewer than ten. The chain has TRBV20-1 and TRBJ2-6; D not resolved. Trimming pared 1 base from V and 0 bases from J, leaving 13 bases between. The V gene's germline CDR1 is DFQATT and CDR2 SNEGSKA (reference sequence). This CDR3 comprises 17 residues. This chain's CDR3 is CSARGQDLSSGANVLTF. The CDR3 nucleotides read TGCAGTGCTAGAGGGCAGGATCTGAGCTCTGGGGCCAACGTCCTGACTTTC.

The J gene is TRBJ1-1, the V gene TRBV11-1, with TRBD1 identical over 10 bases. CDR1 is SGHAT and CDR2 is FQDESV in the germline V gene (reference sequence). The V and J ends lost 8 bases and 4 bases, in that order; junction bases with no gene match: 4. The CDR3 is 13 amino acids. CDR3 region: CASGGQGGTEAFF. The CDR3 DNA reads as TGTGCCAGCGGCGGACAGGGGGGCACTGAAGCTTTCTTT.

There are a few counts of this clonotype. The chain carries TRBV25-1 and TRBJ2-1, with 12 bases that match TRBD2. Trimming took 5 bases from V and 10 from J; bases not matched to a gene: 9. Germline CDR1 and CDR2: MGHDK and SYGVNS. The CDR3 spans 15 residues. The chain's CDR3 is CASSPRGLAGGEQFF. The CDR3 DNA sequence: TGTGCCAGCAGTCCCCGGGGGCTAGCGGGGGGGGAGCAGTTCTTC.

In its sample, this clonotype was seen once. The chain recombines TRBV15 with TRBJ1-5; D gene unclear. Deletions cut 2 bases from V and 7 bases from J, with 12 bases between. The CDR3 loop spans 14 amino acids. CDR1 LNHNV and CDR2 YYDKDF come from the germline V gene (reference sequence). DNA of the CDR3: TGTGCCACCAGCAGAACCTCTGGGAGCCAGCCCCAGCATTTT. Its protein is CATSRTSGSQPQHF.

In regard to this clonotype: This could be a read error, since a much larger clone is one nucleotide away. The chain has TRBV7-2 and TRBJ2-3, with 7 bases identical to TRBD2. There are 17 residues in the CDR3. With V trimmed by 10 bases and J by 4 bases, 20 bases remained unmatched. Germline V gene sequence: CDR1 SGHTA, CDR2 FQGNSA. DNA of the CDR3: TGTGCCACCTTGGACCAGGGTAGCGGGCTGCCCGCAGATACGCAGTATTTT. Protein product: CATLDQGSGLPADTQYF.

The chain joins TRBV24-1 to TRBJ2-1, with 12 nucleotides matching TRBD2. V gave up 0 bases and J gave up 2 bases; unmatched junction bases: 10. The CDR3 contains 20 residues. In germline, CDR1 is KGHDR, CDR2 SFDVKD. Here the CDR3 reads CATSDLQRWLAGGPYNEQFF. The CDR3, as DNA: TGTGCCACCAGTGATTTGCAAAGGTGGCTAGCGGGGGGGCCCTACAATGAGCAGTTCTTC.

J is TRBJ2-7 and V is TRBV4-3; 7 positions match TRBD2. The CDR3 contains 17 residues. Germline values: CDR1 LGHNA, CDR2 YSLEER. J gave up 7 bases and V 0 bases, and 15 bases lay outside the gene matches. CDR3 DNA: TGCGCCAGCAGCCAAGACCTTGGCGGGGGTTACGCCCGGGAGCAGTACTTC. This codes for CASSQDLGGGYAREQYF.

This clonotype is a singleton in its sample. V usage is TRBV4-1 and J usage is TRBJ2-5; 9 bases line up with TRBD2. Germline V lookup: CDR1 MGHRA, CDR2 YSYEKL. This CDR3 is 17 amino acids long. Trimming at V came to 2 bases and at J to 11 bases, leaving 18 bases not matched to a gene. CDR3 loop: CASSQPLAGAQGNEQYF. CDR3 sequence (DNA): TGCGCCAGCAGCCAACCTTTAGCGGGAGCCCAGGGCAATGAGCAGTACTTC.